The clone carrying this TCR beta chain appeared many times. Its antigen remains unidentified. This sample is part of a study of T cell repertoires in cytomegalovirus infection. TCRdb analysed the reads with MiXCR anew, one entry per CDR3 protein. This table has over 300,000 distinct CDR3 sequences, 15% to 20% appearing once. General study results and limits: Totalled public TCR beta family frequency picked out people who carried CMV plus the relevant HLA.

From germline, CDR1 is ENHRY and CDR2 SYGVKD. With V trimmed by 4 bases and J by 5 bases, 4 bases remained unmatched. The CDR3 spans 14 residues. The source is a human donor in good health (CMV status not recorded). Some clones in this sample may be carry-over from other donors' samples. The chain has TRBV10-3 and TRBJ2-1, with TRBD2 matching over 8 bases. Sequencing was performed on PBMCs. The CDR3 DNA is TGTGCCATCAGTGCCAGCGGGGGACACAATGAGCAGTTCTTC. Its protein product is CAISASGGHNEQFF.